This entry describes one T cell receptor beta chain. Its recognized antigen is unknown. Per-nucleotide qualities are absent, and no much larger clonotype sits a single base away. CDR1 is given as MDHEN and CDR2 as SYDVKM, both from the germline V gene. Trimming removed 4 bases from V and 4 bases from J; the gene matches leave 5 bases unexplained. The CDR3 covers 16 residues, taking in both the cysteine and the phenylalanine. The sequence is cut down to CDR3 DNA, 48 bases in frame from base 1. The entry originates in a study of stem cell transplantation in POMP-related autoinflammatory disease (dated by TCRdb to 2020 to 2022). About the full investigation: According to the study's hypothesis, the TRB repertoire gets skewed because defective thymoproteasomes impair MHC class I-dependent CD8+ T-cell differentiation and positive selection. Prior to transplant, the patients had CD4+ naive T-cell skewing, low CD8+ T-cell proportions, and decreased T-cell cytokine secretion. After transplant, 100% donor engraftment of neutrophils and platelets through one year was shown by DNA chimerism analysis. To find out how POMP deficiency affects T-cell receptor beta repertoire diversity and CDR3 characteristics, high-throughput TRB sequencing was used.

Libraries were prepared through the immunoSEQ multiplex PCR assay. The study's processing was this. Shannon entropy, which accounts for clonal size distribution, was used to quantify repertoire diversity. Clonotype distribution inequality was measured with the Gini-Simpson index (Simpson_1-D). TCRdb mirrors the immuneACCESS table, restricted to in-frame sequences. Some clones are absent from its copies; in checked studies, under half trace to an unresolved V gene, and the reason for the others is unknown. That table supplies the V and J calls and clone size; D and trimming were determined from the DNA. The sample records approximately 65,000 clones, roughly 93% of which are singletons. About 0.66% of the sample rests with the top ten. Beyond this particular receptor, the publication reports: PRAID patients showed a restricted number of unique TRB V-J gene pairings. PRAID patients trended toward lower TRB diversity and higher clonality across all analyzed T-cell subsets. The trend toward lower diversity and increased clonality in PRAID patients was statistically significant only for regulatory T cells.

What this sample's time point label stands for: after hematopoietic stem cell transplant. PRAID was marked by prominent immunodeficiency together with autoinflammation. Prior to TRB sequencing, T-cell subsets (conventional T cells, CD8+ T cells, regulatory T cells, T follicular helper cells) were sorted. The chain joins TRBV28 to TRBJ1-6, with 9 bases aligning to TRBD1. This material consisted of CD4+ T cells from PBMCs, taken after stem cell transplantation. The sequence was collected from a human patient with POMP-related autoinflammation and immune dysregulation (PRAID). Following transplantation, T cells from the graft donor may be among those present. The CDR3 amino acid sequence is: CASSWGGTGYNSPLHF. In nucleotides, the sequence is TGTGCCAGCAGTTGGGGCGGGACAGGGTATAATTCACCCCTCCACTTT.